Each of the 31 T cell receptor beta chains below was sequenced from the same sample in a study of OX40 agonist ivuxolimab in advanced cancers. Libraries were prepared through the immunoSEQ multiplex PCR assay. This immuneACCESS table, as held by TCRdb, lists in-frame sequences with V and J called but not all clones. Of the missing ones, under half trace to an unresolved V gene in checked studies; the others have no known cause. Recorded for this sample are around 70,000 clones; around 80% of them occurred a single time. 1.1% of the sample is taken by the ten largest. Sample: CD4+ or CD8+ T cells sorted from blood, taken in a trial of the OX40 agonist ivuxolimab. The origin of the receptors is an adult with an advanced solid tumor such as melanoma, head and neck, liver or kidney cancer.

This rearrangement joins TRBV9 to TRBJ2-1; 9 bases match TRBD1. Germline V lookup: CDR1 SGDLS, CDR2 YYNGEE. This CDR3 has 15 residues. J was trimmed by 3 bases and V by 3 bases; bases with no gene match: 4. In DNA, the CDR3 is TGTGCCAGCAGCGAGGGGGGACAGGGCTACAATGAGCAGTTCTTC. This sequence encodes CASSEGGQGYNEQFF.

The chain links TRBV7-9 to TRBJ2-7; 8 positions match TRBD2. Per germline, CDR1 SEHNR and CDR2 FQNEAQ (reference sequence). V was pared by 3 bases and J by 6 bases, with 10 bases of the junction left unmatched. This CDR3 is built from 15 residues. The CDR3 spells CASSFLAGARSEQYF. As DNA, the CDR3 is TGTGCCAGCAGCTTTCTAGCGGGTGCCCGCTCCGAGCAGTACTTC. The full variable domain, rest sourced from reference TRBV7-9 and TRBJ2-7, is DTGVSQNPRHKITKRGQNVTFRCDPISEHNRLYWYRQTLGQGPEFLTYFQNEAQLEKSRLLSDRFSAERPKGSFSTLEIQRTEQGDSAMYLCASSFLAGARSEQYFGPGTRLTVT.

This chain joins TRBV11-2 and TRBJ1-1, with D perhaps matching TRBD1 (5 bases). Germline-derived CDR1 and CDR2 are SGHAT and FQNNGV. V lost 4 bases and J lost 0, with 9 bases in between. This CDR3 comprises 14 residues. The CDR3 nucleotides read TGTGCCAGCAGCTCGGGACGGCTGAACACTGAAGCTTTCTTT. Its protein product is CASSSGRLNTEAFF.

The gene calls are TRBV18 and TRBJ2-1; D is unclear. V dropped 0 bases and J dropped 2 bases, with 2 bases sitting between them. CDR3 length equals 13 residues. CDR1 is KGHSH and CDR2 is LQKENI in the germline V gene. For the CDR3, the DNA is TGTGCCAGCTCACCACCTACCTACAATGAGCAGTTCTTC. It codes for CASSPPTYNEQFF.

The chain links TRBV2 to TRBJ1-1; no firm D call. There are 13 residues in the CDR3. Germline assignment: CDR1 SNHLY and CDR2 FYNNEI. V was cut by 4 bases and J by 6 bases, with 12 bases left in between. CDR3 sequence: CASSVAGYAEAFF. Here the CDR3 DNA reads TGTGCCAGCAGTGTAGCGGGATACGCTGAAGCTTTCTTT.

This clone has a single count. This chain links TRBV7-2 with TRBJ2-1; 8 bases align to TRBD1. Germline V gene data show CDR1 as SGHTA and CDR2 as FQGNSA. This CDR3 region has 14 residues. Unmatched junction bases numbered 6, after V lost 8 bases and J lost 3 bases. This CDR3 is CASETGDRYNEQFF. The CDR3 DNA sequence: TGTGCCAGCGAGACAGGGGACCGCTACAATGAGCAGTTCTTC.

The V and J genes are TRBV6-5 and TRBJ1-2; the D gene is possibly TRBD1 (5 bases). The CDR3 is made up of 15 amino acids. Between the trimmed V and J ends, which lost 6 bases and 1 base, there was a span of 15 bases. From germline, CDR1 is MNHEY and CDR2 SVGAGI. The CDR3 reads CASSRTGGYNYGYTF. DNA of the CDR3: TGTGCCAGCAGCCGCACCGGGGGGTATAACTATGGCTACACCTTC.

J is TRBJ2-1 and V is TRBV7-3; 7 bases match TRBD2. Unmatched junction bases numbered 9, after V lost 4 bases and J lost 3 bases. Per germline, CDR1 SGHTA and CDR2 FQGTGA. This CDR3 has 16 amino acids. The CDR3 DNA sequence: TGTGCCAGCAGCTCCTCCACTAGCGTAAACTACAATGAGCAGTTCTTC. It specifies CASSSSTSVNYNEQFF.

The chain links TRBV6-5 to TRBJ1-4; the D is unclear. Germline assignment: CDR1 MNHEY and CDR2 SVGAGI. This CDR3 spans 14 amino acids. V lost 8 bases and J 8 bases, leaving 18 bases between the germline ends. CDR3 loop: CASSMASREEKLFF. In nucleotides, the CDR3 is TGTGCCAGCTCCATGGCCTCCCGGGAAGAAAAACTGTTTTTT.

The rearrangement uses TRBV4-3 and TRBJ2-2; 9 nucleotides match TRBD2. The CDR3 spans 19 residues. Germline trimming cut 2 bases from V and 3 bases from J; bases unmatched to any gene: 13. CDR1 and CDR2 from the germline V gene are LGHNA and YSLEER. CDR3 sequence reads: CASSQPPEGRGGYTGELFF. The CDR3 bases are TGCGCCAGCAGCCAACCCCCCGAGGGGCGGGGGGGCTACACCGGGGAGCTGTTTTTT.

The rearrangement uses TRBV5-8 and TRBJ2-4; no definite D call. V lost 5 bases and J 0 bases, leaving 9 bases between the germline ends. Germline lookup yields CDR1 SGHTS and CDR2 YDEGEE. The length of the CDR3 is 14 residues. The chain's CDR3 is CASSYWRAKNIQYF. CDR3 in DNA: TGTGCCAGCAGTTACTGGAGAGCCAAAAACATTCAGTACTTC.

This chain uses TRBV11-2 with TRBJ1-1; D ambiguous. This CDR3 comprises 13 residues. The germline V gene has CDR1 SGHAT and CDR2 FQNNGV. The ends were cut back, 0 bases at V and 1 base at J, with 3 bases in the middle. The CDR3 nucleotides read TGTGCCAGCAGCTTAGAACAGAACACTGAAGCTTTCTTT. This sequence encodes CASSLEQNTEAFF.

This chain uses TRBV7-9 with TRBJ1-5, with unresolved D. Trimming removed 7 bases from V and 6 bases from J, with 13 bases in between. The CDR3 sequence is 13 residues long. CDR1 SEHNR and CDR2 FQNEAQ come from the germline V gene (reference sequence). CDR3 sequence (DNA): TGTGCCAGCACCTCCGAGGGTGGTCAGCCCCAGCATTTT. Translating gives CASTSEGGQPQHF.

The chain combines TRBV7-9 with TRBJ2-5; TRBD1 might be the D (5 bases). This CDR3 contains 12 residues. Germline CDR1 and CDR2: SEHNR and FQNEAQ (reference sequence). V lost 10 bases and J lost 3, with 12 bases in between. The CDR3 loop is CAIRAREETQYF. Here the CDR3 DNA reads TGTGCCATTCGCGCCAGGGAAGAGACCCAGTACTTC.

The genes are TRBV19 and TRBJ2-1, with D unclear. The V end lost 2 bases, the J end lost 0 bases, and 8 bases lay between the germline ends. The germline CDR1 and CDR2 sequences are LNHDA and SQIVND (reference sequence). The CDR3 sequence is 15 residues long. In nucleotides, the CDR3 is TGTGCCAGTAGTATATCTTCGGACTCCTACAATGAGCAGTTCTTC. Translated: CASSISSDSYNEQFF. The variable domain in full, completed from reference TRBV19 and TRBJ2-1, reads DGGITQSPKYLFRKEGQNVTLSCEQNLNHDAMYWYRQDPGQGLRLIYYSQIVNDFQKGDIAEGYSVSREKKESFPLTVTSAQKNPTAFYLCASSISSDSYNEQFFGPGTRLTVL.

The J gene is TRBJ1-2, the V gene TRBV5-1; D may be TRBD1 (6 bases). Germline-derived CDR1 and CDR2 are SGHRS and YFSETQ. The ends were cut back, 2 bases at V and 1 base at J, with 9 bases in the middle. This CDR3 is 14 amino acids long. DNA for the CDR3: TGCGCCAGCAGCTTCTCAGGGGATAACTATGGCTACACCTTC. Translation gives CASSFSGDNYGYTF.

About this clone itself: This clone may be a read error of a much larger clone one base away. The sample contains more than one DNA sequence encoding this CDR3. The CDR3 loop is CASSQVRGDYNEQFF. As DNA, the CDR3 is TGCGCCAGCAGCCAGGTGCGGGGGGACTACAATGAGCAGTTCTTC. The genes are TRBV4-3 and TRBJ2-1; 8 bases are shared with TRBD2. The CDR3 totals 15 residues. With V trimmed by 3 bases and J by 3 bases, 4 bases remained unmatched. CDR1 and CDR2 (germline): LGHNA, YSLEER.

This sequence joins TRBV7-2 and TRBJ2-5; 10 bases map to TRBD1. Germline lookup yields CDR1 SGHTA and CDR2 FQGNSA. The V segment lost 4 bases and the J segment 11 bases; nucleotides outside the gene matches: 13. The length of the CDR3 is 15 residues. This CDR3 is CASSSYSGQGGKQYF. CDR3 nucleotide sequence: TGTGCCAGCAGCTCGTACTCTGGACAGGGGGGAAAGCAGTACTTC.

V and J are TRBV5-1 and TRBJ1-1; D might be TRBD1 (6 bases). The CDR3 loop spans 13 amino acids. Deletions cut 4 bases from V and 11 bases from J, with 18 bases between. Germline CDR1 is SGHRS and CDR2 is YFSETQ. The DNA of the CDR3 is TGCGCCAGCAGCCGGGAGGGGGGAATGGCTGCTTTCTTT. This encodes CASSREGGMAAFF.

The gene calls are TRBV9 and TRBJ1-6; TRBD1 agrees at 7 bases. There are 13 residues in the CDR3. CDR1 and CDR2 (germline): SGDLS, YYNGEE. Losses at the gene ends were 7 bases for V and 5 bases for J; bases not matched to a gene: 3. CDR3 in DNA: TGTGCCAGCTCGACAGGGAATAATTCACCCCTCCACTTT. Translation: CASSTGNNSPLHF. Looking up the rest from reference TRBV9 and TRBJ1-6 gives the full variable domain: DSGVTQTPKHLITATGQRVTLRCSPRSGDLSVYWYQQSLDQGLQFLIQYYNGEERAKGNILERFSAQQFPDLHSELNLSSLELGDSALYFCASSTGNNSPLHFGNGTRLTVT.

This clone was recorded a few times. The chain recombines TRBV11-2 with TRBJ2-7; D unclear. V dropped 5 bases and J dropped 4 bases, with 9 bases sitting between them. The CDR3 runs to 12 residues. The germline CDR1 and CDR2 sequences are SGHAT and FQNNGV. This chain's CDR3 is CASSLNHYEQYF. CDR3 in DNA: TGTGCCAGCAGCCTCAACCATTACGAGCAGTACTTC.

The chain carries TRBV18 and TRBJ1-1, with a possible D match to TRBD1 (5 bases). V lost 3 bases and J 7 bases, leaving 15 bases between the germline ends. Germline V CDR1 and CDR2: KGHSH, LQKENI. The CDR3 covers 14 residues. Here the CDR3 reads CASSPLRGGIEAFF. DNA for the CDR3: TGTGCCAGCTCACCCCTTCGGGGGGGGATTGAAGCTTTCTTT.

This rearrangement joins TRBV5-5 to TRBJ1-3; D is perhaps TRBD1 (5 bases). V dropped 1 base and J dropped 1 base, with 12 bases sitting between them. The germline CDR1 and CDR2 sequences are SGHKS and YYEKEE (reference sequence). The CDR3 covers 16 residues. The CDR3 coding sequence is TGTGCCAGCAGCTTGCAGGGACTCGGATCTGGAAACACCATATATTTT. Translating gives CASSLQGLGSGNTIYF.

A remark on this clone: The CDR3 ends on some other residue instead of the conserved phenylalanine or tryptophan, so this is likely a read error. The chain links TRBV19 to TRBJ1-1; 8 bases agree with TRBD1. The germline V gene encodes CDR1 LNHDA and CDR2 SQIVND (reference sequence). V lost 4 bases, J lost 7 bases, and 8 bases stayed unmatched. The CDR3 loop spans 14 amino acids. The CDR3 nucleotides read TGTGCCAGTAGTAACTCCGGGACAGGCATTGAAGCTTTCCTT. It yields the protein CASSNSGTGIEAFL.

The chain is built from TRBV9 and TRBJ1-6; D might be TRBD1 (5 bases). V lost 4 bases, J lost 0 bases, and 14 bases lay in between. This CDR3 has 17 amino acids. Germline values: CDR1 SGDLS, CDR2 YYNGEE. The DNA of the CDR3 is TGTGCCAGCAGCCCCGAGGGGTCGAGCTCCTATAATTCACCCCTCCACTTT. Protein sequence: CASSPEGSSSYNSPLHF.

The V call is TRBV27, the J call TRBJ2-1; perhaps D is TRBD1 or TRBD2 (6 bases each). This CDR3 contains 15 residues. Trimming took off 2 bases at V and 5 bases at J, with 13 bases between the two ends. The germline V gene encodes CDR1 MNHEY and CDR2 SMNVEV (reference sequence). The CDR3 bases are TGTGCCAGCAGTTTAAGGGGGTGGGGGGACAATGAGCAGTTCTTC. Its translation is CASSLRGWGDNEQFF.

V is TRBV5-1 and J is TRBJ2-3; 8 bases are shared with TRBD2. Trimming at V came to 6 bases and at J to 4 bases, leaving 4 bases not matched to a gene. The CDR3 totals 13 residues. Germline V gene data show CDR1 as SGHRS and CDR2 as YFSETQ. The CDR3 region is CASKVAGPDTQYF. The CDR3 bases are TGCGCCAGCAAGGTAGCGGGGCCAGATACGCAGTATTTT. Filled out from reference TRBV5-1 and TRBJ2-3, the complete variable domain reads KAGVTQTPRYLIKTRGQQVTLSCSPISGHRSVSWYQQTPGQGLQFLFEYFSETQRNKGNFPGRFSGRQFSNSRSEMNVSTLELGDSALYLCASKVAGPDTQYFGPGTRLTVL.

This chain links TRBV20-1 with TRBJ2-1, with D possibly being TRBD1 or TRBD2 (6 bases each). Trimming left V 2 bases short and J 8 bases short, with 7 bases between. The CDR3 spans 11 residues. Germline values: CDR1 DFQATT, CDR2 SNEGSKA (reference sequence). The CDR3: CSARRGDEQFF. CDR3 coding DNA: TGCAGTGCTAGAAGGGGGGATGAGCAGTTCTTC.

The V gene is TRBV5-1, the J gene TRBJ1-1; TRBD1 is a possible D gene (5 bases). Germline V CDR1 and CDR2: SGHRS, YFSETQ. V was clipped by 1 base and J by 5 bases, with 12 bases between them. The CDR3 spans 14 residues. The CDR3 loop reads CASSLTGVGTEAFF. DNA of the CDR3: TGCGCCAGCAGCTTGACGGGGGTGGGGACTGAAGCTTTCTTT.

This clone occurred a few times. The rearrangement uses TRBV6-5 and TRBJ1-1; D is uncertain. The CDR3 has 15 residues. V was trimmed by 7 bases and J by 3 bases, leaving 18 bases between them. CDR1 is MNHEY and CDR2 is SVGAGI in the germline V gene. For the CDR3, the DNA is TGTGCCAGCACCCGGACCCAAACTGCGGACACTGAAGCTTTCTTT. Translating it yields CASTRTQTADTEAFF.

The CDR3 here is CASSTYPIQGDGQPQHF. The CDR3 coding sequence is TGTGCCAGTAGTACCTACCCAATACAGGGGGACGGTCAGCCCCAGCATTTT. The chain is built from TRBV19 and TRBJ1-5; 8 positions match TRBD1. V dropped 4 bases and J dropped 6; count of bases not matched to a gene: 14. CDR1 and CDR2 from the germline V gene are LNHDA and SQIVND (reference sequence). The CDR3 is 17 residues long.